This TCR beta chain was sequenced during a study of shared clonotypes between healthy human individuals. This CDR3 has 14 amino acids. The V and J ends lost 6 bases and 2 bases, in that order; junction bases with no gene match: 3. Per the germline V gene, CDR1 is KGHSH and CDR2 is LQKENI. Only in-frame clones appear in the TCRdb table, and some are missing; sequencing was by immunoSEQ multiplex PCR. This sample has some 2,500,000 clones, with approximately 93% found just once. On this clone: The sample has other DNA sequences that encode this CDR3 too.

Sequencing used naive CD4+ T cells from PBMCs. The subset here: CD45RA+ positively selected. This TCR derives from a man between 18 and 29 years old in good health. Some clones in this sample may be carry-over from other donors' samples. This chain uses TRBV18 with TRBJ2-2; 7 positions agree with TRBD2. The CDR3 sequence: CASSPTSNTGELFF. CDR3 DNA: TGTGCCAGCTCCCCGACTAGCAACACCGGGGAGCTGTTTTTT.